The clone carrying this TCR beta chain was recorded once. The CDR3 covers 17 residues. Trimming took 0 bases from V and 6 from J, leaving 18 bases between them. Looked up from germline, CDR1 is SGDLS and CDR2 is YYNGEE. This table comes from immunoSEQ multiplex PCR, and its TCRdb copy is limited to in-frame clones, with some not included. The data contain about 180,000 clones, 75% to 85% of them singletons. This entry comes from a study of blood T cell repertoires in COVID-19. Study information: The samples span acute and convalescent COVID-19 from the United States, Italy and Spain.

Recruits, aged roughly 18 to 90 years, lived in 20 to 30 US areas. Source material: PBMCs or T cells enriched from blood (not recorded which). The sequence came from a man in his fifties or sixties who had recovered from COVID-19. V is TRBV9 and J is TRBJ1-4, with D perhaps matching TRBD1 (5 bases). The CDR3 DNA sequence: TGTGCCAGCAGCGTAGGCCCCGGCGGGGGACTAGATGAAAAACTGTTTTTT. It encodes CASSVGPGGGLDEKLFF.